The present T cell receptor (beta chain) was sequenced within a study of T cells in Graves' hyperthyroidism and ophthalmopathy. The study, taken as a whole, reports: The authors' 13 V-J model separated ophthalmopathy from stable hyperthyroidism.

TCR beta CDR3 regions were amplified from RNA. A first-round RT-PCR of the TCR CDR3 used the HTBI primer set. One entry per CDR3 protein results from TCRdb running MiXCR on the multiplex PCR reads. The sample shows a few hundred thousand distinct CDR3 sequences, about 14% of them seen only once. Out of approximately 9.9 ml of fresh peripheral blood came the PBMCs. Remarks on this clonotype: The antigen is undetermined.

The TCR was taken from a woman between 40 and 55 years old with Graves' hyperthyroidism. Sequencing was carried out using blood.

CDR3 bases: TGTGCCAGCAACAAGCTGTACGAGCAGTACTTC. This gives the protein CASNKLYEQYF. The chain couples TRBV2 to TRBJ2-7; D is unresolved. The length of the CDR3 is 11 residues. Germline loops: CDR1 SNHLY, CDR2 FYNNEI. Trimming removed 7 bases from V and 4 bases from J, with 8 bases in between.